A single sample gave rise to the 13 T cell receptor beta chains below, sequenced in a study of T cells in Graves' hyperthyroidism and ophthalmopathy. RNA transcripts served as the template for amplifying TCR beta CDR3 regions. An initial round of RT-PCR targeting the TCR CDR3 relied on the HTBI primer set. Via MiXCR, TCRdb re-called the multiplex PCR reads, giving one row per CDR3 protein. The table lists 350,000 or so distinct CDR3 sequences, around a sixth of them singletons. Input material: blood. These receptors were obtained from a woman between 40 and 55 years old with Graves' ophthalmopathy.

This clonotype was recorded at least ten times. The rearrangement joins TRBV11-2 to TRBJ2-7, with TRBD2 matching 11 bases. J lost 1 base, V lost 5 bases, and 13 bases had no gene match. CDR1 and CDR2 from the germline V gene are SGHAT and FQNNGV. CDR3 length: 18 amino acids. CDR3 DNA sequence: TGTGCCAGCAGCCCGCTGGCCCCACTAGCGGGAGCATCCTACGAGCAGTACTTC. Amino acids: CASSPLAPLAGASYEQYF.

This clonotype was picked up many times. Its ends do not fully match the called genes, so a read error is possible. The rearrangement links TRBV19 to TRBJ2-7, with TRBD2 matching 9 bases. Germline V lookup: CDR1 LNHDA, CDR2 SQIVND (reference sequence). The CDR3 spans 15 residues. CDR3 region: CASSYSGSSSYVQYF. CDR3 DNA sequence: TGTGCCAGTAGTTATAGCGGGAGCTCTTCCTACGTGCAGTACTTC.

This clonotype was found many times. The chain couples TRBV28 to TRBJ1-1, with D possibly being TRBD1 (5 bases). Deletions cut 6 bases from V and 4 bases from J, with 21 bases between. Germline V lookup: CDR1 MDHEN, CDR2 SYDVKM. The CDR3 covers 16 residues. The CDR3 DNA reads as TGTGCCAGCAGGCTAAGGGGTCGCTTGGGGGGCACTGAAGCTTTCTTT. Residues: CASRLRGRLGGTEAFF.

This clonotype has more than one count but fewer than ten. This sequence joins TRBV2 and TRBJ1-5; possible D gene TRBD1, 5 bases. The germline V and J ends were trimmed by 7 bases and 7 bases, with 20 bases remaining between them. The CDR3 totals 15 residues. In germline, CDR1 is SNHLY, CDR2 FYNNEI. CDR3 protein: CASNPGGAGGQPQHF. Written as DNA, the CDR3 is TGTGCCAGCAACCCGGGTGGGGCCGGCGGACAGCCCCAGCATTTT.

There are many counts of this clonotype. The rearrangement links TRBV20-1 to TRBJ1-2, with 8 bases matching TRBD1. The junction had 11 bases not matched to a gene; V was cut back by 3 bases and J by 5 bases. The CDR3 totals 15 residues. Germline CDR1 is DFQATT and CDR2 is SNEGSKA (reference sequence). The CDR3 coding sequence is TGCAGTGCTAGTCAAAGGACAGGGACCCTGTATGGCTACACCTTC. Its translation is CSASQRTGTLYGYTF.

This clonotype was seen repeatedly, ten times or more. The J gene is TRBJ2-5, the V gene TRBV6-1, with D unresolved. The germline V gene has CDR1 MNHNS and CDR2 SASEGT. The CDR3 is 12 residues long. V was trimmed by 5 bases and J by 5 bases, leaving 9 bases between them. CDR3 loop: CASSTNRETQYF. DNA for the CDR3: TGTGCCAGCAGTACGAATCGGGAGACCCAGTACTTC.

A word on this clonotype: Lacking the conserved final phenylalanine or tryptophan, this CDR3 likely reflects a read error. The rearrangement links TRBV7-9 to TRBJ2-7, with D possibly matching TRBD2 (6 bases). Per the germline V gene, CDR1 is SEHNR and CDR2 is FQNEAQ (reference sequence). V was shortened by 2 bases and J by 7 bases, with 9 bases between the two germline ends. The CDR3 totals 12 residues. This CDR3 is CASSLFLAEQYI. For the CDR3, the DNA is TGTGCCAGCAGCTTATTCCTAGCGGAGCAGTACATC.

This clonotype has ten or more counts. V usage is TRBV6-5 and J usage is TRBJ2-7, with 7 bases lining up with TRBD2. The CDR3 loop spans 16 amino acids. The J segment lost 4 bases and the V segment lost 0 bases, leaving 9 bases of the junction unmatched. Germline V lookup: CDR1 MNHEY, CDR2 SVGAGI. The CDR3 spells CASSYSGGRGFYEQYF. CDR3 in DNA: TGTGCCAGCAGTTACTCGGGCGGGAGAGGCTTTTACGAGCAGTACTTC.

This clonotype came up many times. The chain couples TRBV11-2 to TRBJ1-5, with TRBD1 identical over 9 bases. J gave up 5 bases and V 5 bases, and 4 bases lay outside the gene matches. CDR1 and CDR2 (germline): SGHAT, FQNNGV. The CDR3 loop spans 14 amino acids. The CDR3 DNA is TGTGCCAGCAGCGGACAGGGGATGGATCAGCCCCAGCATTTT. Protein sequence: CASSGQGMDQPQHF. Based on the CDR3 plus reference TRBV11-2 and TRBJ1-5, the full variable domain is EAGVAQSPRYKIIEKRQSVAFWCNPISGHATLYWYQQILGQGPKLLIQFQNNGVVDDSQLPKDRFSAERLKGVDSTLKIQPAKLEDSAVYLCASSGQGMDQPQHFGDGTRLSIL.

In this sample, this clonotype turned up a few times. The chain is built from TRBV12-3 or TRBV12-4 and TRBJ1-2; D not certain. V lost 2 bases, J lost 11 bases, and 15 bases lay in between. This CDR3 has 13 amino acids. Written as DNA, the CDR3 is TGTGCCAGCAGTTTAAAGCCGGAAACGGGTTACACCTTC. Protein product: CASSLKPETGYTF.

Many counts were recorded for this clonotype. The rearrangement uses TRBV27 and TRBJ1-2; TRBD1 aligns across 8 bases. With 1 base clipped from V and 8 bases from J, the junction kept 18 bases outside the gene matches. Per germline, CDR1 MNHEY and CDR2 SMNVEV (reference sequence). The CDR3 runs to 18 residues. The CDR3, as DNA: TGTGCCAGCAGTTTATGGGCCAGGGGGGCAGGGGGCGCAGAAGGCTACACCTTC. Its protein product is CASSLWARGAGGAEGYTF.

This sequence joins TRBV12-3 or TRBV12-4 and TRBJ1-2; D is ambiguous. V was cut by 6 bases and J by 8 bases, with 13 bases left in between. The CDR3 sequence is 12 residues long. CDR3 region: CASSSDAFGYTF. The CDR3 region has the DNA TGTGCCAGCAGCTCGGACGCATTCGGCTACACCTTC.

There are many counts of this clonotype. This chain uses TRBV2 with TRBJ2-2, with TRBD1 matching over 10 bases. Germline V gives CDR1 SNHLY, CDR2 FYNNEI. The V segment lost 8 bases and the J segment 7 bases; nucleotides outside the gene matches: 4. The CDR3 is 13 amino acids. CDR3 residues: CASSRTGGGELFF. In nucleotides, the CDR3 is TGTGCCAGCTCTAGGACAGGGGGCGGGGAGCTGTTTTTT.